In this sample, the clone carrying this T cell receptor beta chain turned up many times. These data come from a study of blood T cells in healthy people across ages. Sample-barcoded 5' priming and a J-beta primer mix drove a second PCR of roughly 6 to 12 cycles. TCRdb passed the 5' RACE reads through MiXCR, listing each CDR3 protein once. The sample gives hundreds of thousands of distinct CDR3 sequences, around 36% of which show up once; under 15% is in the top ten. CDR1 is MDHEN and CDR2 is SYDVKM in the germline V gene. The length of the CDR3 is 12 residues. V lost 5 bases and J lost 2, with 5 bases in between. Total RNA, at least 5.5 micrograms per sample, came from PBMCs.

Sequenced: blood. This sequence joins TRBV28 and TRBJ2-3; no firm D call. The source is a man aged 18 to 29 in good health. The CDR3 DNA sequence: TGTGCCAGCAGTACGAACACAGATACGCAGTATTTT. This encodes CASSTNTDTQYF. Drawing the rest from reference TRBV28 and TRBJ2-3, the complete variable domain is DVKVTQSSRYLVKRTGEKVFLECVQDMDHENMFWYRQDPGLGLRLIYFSYDVKMKEKGDIPEGYSVSREKKERFSLILESASTNQTSMYLCASSTNTDTQYFGPGTRLTVL.